These 10 T cell receptor beta chains came from one sample sequenced in a study of beta chain features in type 1 diabetes. Of the isolated RNA, all was reverse transcribed, and so the sequenced material was expressed TCRB transcripts. Profiled with immunoSEQ multiplex PCR; TCRdb holds only in-frame clones, not every one. The repertoire has around 250,000 clones, around 68% of them found once; the top ten carry approximately 0.05%. The sequenced sample consisted of naive CD4+ T cells from blood. The receptors derive from a man under 40 in good health.

This chain joins TRBV19 and TRBJ2-3; TRBD1 matches 7 bases. The germline V gene has CDR1 LNHDA and CDR2 SQIVND (reference sequence). CDR3 length: 15 residues. The ends lost 6 bases at V and 0 bases at J; junction bases unmatched: 6. The CDR3 protein is CASSPTGKSTDTQYF. The CDR3 region has the DNA TGTGCCAGTAGCCCGACAGGGAAAAGCACAGATACGCAGTATTTT. Variable domain in full (rest from reference TRBV19 and TRBJ2-3): DGGITQSPKYLFRKEGQNVTLSCEQNLNHDAMYWYRQDPGQGLRLIYYSQIVNDFQKGDIAEGYSVSREKKESFPLTVTSAQKNPTAFYLCASSPTGKSTDTQYFGPGTRLTVL.

This sequence joins TRBV14 and TRBJ2-7; TRBD1 agrees at 7 bases. CDR1 is SGHDN and CDR2 is FVKESK in the germline V gene. The CDR3 loop spans 12 amino acids. The ends lost 11 bases at V and 5 bases at J; junction bases unmatched: 9. The CDR3 spells CACNRGENEQYF. The CDR3 nucleotides are TGTGCCTGCAACAGGGGAGAGAACGAGCAGTACTTC.

V usage is TRBV6-5 and J usage is TRBJ2-1; D unclear. Germline CDR1 is MNHEY and CDR2 is SVGAGI. The CDR3 consists of 11 residues. The V and J ends lost 8 bases and 5 bases respectively, with 7 bases between them. The CDR3 loop is CASYGHNEQFF. The CDR3 DNA sequence: TGTGCCAGCTACGGGCACAATGAGCAGTTCTTC.

This chain joins TRBV30 and TRBJ2-1, with D uncertain. The V gene's germline CDR1 is GTSNPN and CDR2 SVGIG (reference sequence). This CDR3 has 13 residues. V lost 2 bases, J lost 0 bases, and 5 bases lay in between. In nucleotides, the CDR3 is TGTGCCTGGAGTTACAGCTCCTACAATGAGCAGTTCTTC. It translates to CAWSYSSYNEQFF.

This chain uses TRBV7-8 with TRBJ1-2; 7 bases line up with TRBD1. Germline V CDR1 and CDR2: SGHVS, FQNEAQ. V was clipped by 4 bases and J by 7 bases; unmatched bases: 12. CDR3 length equals 15 residues. Written as DNA, the CDR3 is TGTGCCAGCAGCTCTTGGGGCAGACAGGGAACTGGCTACACCTTC. Protein: CASSSWGRQGTGYTF.

This clone was seen a single time. This chain uses TRBV2 with TRBJ2-5; D possibly corresponds to TRBD2 (5 bases). V was cut by 4 bases and J by 4 bases, with 13 bases left in between. Germline-derived CDR1 and CDR2 are SNHLY and FYNNEI. This CDR3 is built from 14 residues. CDR3 loop: CASSGTGRGETQYF. CDR3 nucleotides: TGTGCCAGCAGTGGGACTGGGAGAGGAGAGACCCAGTACTTC.

This chain connects TRBV30 to TRBJ2-5; the D gene is possibly TRBD2 (6 bases). The CDR3 sequence is 12 residues long. Trimming left V 5 bases short and J 4 bases short, with 11 bases between. In germline, CDR1 is GTSNPN, CDR2 SVGIG (reference sequence). The CDR3 protein is CAWQLAGETQYF. CDR3 bases: TGTGCCTGGCAACTAGCCGGAGAGACCCAGTACTTC.

The chain joins TRBV2 to TRBJ1-6; D unresolved. Germline V gene lookup returns CDR1 SNHLY and CDR2 FYNNEI. Trimming took 2 bases from V and 15 from J, leaving 11 bases between them. This CDR3 spans 12 amino acids. In nucleotides, the CDR3 is TGTGCCAGCAGTGAACGGCTGCGGGGCCTCCACTTT. Its translation is CASSERLRGLHF.

The chain couples TRBV30 to TRBJ1-5, with TRBD1 matching over 7 bases. V shed 1 base and J 3 bases; nucleotides not matched to a gene: 3. This CDR3 spans 14 amino acids. The germline V gene has CDR1 GTSNPN and CDR2 SVGIG (reference sequence). CDR3 residues: CAWSGGQDNQPQHF. The CDR3, as DNA: TGTGCCTGGAGTGGCGGACAGGACAATCAGCCCCAGCATTTT. The full variable domain, in which reference TRBV30 and TRBJ1-5 provide the parts outside the CDR3, is SQTIHQWPATLVQPVGSPLSLECTVEGTSNPNLYWYRQAAGRGLQLLFYSVGIGQISSEVPQNLSASRPQDRQFILSSKKLLLSDSGFYLCAWSGGQDNQPQHFGDGTRLSIL.

In regard to this clone: Other DNA sequences in this specimen translate into the identical CDR3. V usage is TRBV30 and J usage is TRBJ2-5; D not certain. The CDR3 has 13 residues. Germline assignment: CDR1 GTSNPN and CDR2 SVGIG (reference sequence). The ends were cut back, 3 bases at V and 0 bases at J, with 8 bases in the middle. Written as DNA, the CDR3 is TGTGCCTGGAGCCTTGGGTACCAAGAGACCCAGTACTTC. Amino acids: CAWSLGYQETQYF.